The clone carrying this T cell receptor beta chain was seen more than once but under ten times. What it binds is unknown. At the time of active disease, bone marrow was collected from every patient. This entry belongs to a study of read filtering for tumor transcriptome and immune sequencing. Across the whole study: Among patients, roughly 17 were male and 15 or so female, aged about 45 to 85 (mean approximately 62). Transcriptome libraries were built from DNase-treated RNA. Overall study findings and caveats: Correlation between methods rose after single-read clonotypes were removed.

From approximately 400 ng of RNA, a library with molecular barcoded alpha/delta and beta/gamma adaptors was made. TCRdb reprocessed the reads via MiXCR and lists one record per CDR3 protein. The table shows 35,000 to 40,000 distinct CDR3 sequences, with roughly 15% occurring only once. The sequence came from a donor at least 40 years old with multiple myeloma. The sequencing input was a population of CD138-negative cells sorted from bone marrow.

The CDR3 bases are TGCAGCGTTGAATCCCGGGACAGGGGGCGTGCCGGGGAGCTGTTTTTT. It translates to CSVESRDRGRAGELFF. V usage is TRBV29-1 and J usage is TRBJ2-2, with TRBD1 matching 12 bases. This CDR3 comprises 16 residues. Trimming at V came to 2 bases and at J to 6 bases, leaving 7 bases not matched to a gene. Germline CDR1 is SQVTM and CDR2 is ANQGSEA.